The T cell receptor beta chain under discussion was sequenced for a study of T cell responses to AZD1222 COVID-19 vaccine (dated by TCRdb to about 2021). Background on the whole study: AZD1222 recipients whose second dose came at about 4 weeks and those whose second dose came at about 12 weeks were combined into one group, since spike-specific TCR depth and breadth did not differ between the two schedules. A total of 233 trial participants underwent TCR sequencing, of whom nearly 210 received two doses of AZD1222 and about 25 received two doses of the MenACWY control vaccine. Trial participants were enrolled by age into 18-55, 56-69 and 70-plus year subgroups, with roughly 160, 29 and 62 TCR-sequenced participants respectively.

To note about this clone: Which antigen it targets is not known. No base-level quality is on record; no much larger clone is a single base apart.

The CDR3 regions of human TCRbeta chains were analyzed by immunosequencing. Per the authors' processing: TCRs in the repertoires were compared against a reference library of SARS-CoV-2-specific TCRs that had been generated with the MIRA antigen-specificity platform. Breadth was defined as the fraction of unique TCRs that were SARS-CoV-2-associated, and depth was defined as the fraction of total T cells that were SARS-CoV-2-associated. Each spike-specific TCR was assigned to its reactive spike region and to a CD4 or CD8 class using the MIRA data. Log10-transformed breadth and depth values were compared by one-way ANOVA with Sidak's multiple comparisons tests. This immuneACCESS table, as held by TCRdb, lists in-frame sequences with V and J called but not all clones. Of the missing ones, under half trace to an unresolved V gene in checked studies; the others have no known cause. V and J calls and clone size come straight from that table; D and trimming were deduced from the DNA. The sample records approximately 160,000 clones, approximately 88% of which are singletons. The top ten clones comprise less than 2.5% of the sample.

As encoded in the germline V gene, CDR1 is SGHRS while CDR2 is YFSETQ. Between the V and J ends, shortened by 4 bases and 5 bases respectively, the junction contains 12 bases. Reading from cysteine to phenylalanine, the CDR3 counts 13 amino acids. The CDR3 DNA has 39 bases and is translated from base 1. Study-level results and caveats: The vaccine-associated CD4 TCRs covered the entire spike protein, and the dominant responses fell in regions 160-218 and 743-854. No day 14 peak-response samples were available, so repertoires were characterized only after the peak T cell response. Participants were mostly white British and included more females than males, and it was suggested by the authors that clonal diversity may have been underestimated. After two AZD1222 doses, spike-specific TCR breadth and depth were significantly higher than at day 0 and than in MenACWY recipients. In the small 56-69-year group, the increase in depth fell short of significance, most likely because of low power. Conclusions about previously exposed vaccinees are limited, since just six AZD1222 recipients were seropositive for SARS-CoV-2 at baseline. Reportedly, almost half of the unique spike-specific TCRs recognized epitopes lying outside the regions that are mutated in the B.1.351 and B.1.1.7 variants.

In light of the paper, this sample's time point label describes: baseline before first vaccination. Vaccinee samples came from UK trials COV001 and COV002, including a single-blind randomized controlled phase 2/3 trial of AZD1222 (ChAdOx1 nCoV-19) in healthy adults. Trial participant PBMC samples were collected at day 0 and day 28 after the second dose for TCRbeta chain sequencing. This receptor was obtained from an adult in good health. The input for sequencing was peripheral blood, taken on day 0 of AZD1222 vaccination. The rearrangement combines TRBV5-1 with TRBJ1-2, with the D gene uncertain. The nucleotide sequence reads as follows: TGCGCCAGCAGCAAAGACGGGGAGTATGGCTACACCTTC. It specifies CASSKDGEYGYTF.